Sequencing of this T cell receptor beta chain was carried out in a study of post-analysis software for immune sequencing data. About the study: Disease trajectories encompassed relapsing-remitting, secondary progressive and progressive-relapsing multiple sclerosis. The study, taken as a whole, reports: Samples from one preparation batch, clustered by F measure, grouped strongly together.

As concerns this clonotype: Its antigen remains unidentified.

The authors incorporated unique molecular identifiers into the TCR beta cDNA libraries. Researchers reported 400,000 to 550,000 cDNA molecules coming from 1 to 10 million T cells. TCRdb reanalysed the PCR reads using MiXCR and keeps one entry per CDR3 protein. This table holds almost 700,000 distinct CDR3 sequences, approximately 59% found once. The sequence came from a girl aged 2-10 years with multiple sclerosis. Source material: blood.

The CDR3 sequence: CASSQPLPRDRGRSGANVLTF. The DNA of the CDR3 is TGTGCCAGCAGTCAGCCACTCCCCCGGGACAGGGGAAGGTCTGGGGCCAACGTCCTGACTTTC. The chain couples TRBV6-1 to TRBJ2-6; 10 nucleotides align to TRBD1. Germline V gives CDR1 MNHNS, CDR2 SASEGT. There are 21 residues in the CDR3. Trimming at V came to 5 bases and at J to 1 base, leaving 17 bases not matched to a gene.